These T cell receptor beta chains were read from a single sample in a study of shared clonotypes between healthy human individuals. Using immunoSEQ multiplex PCR, the repertoire was profiled, and TCRdb retains in-frame clones only, with some absent. The repertoire includes some 500,000 clones, roughly 95% of them detected once, and under 0.065% sits in the top ten. Input material: naive CD4+ T cells sorted from blood. The receptor set was obtained from a woman in her twenties or thirties in good health. CDR3s include the opening cysteine and the closing phenylalanine or tryptophan. Fields, in order: J gene, clone size, V gene, D gene, CDR3 DNA, CDR3 protein. D genes are given only for firm matches. Where a row states a size, it is once, few, many or the class of an expanded clone; other rows omit it.

TRBJ2-3 NA TRBV4-1 NA TGCGCCAGCAGCCTGATAGTCCTCACAGATACGCAGTATTTT CASSLIVLTDTQYF
TRBJ2-7 NA TRBV7-2 TRBD1 TGTGCCAGCAGCTTAAAAGGTACCGGGACAGGGTATTACCGCCAGTACTTC CASSLKGTGTGYYRQYF
TRBJ1-1 NA TRBV5-6 NA TGTGCCAGCAGCTTTCGACGGACGAACACTGAAGCTTTCTTT CASSFRRTNTEAFF
TRBJ1-1 NA TRBV14 NA TGTGCCAGCAGCCCCCAAGTCATGAACACTGAAGCTTTCTTT CASSPQVMNTEAFF
TRBJ2-3 NA TRBV7-9 TRBD1 TGTGCCAGCAGCTTACGGGGACAGGGTAATCAAAAAGATACGCAGTATTTT CASSLRGQGNQKDTQYF
TRBJ2-2 NA TRBV29-1 NA TGCAGCGTTTCTTATCTTGCCGGGGAGCTGTTTTTT CSVSYLAGELFF
TRBJ1-5 NA TRBV30 TRBD1 TGTGCCTGGAGTGTATCAGGGGGCAGGCAGCCCCAGCATTTT CAWSVSGGRQPQHF
TRBJ2-5 once TRBV2 TRBD1 TGTGCCAGCAGAGCCTCCGGGACAGCTCAAGAGACCCAGTACTTC CASRASGTAQETQYF
TRBJ2-7 NA TRBV2 NA TGTGCCAGCAGTCCTAACTACGAGCAGTACTTC CASSPNYEQYF
TRBJ2-4 NA TRBV28 NA TGTGCCAGCAGTTTACTCGCCGGGAGAGATCTTTTTATGTACTTC CASSLLAGRDLFMYF
TRBJ1-2 NA TRBV9 NA TGTGCCAGCAGCGGCCGCGCCCTAGGCTACACCTTC CASSGRALGYTF
TRBJ1-5 once TRBV4-1 NA TGCGCCAGCAGTCTTAGACTCGGCGAGGGTCAGCCCCAGCATTTT CASSLRLGEGQPQHF
TRBJ2-7 NA TRBV11-2 TRBD1 TGTGCCAGCAGTGTGACAGGGAGTTCCTACGAGCAGTACTTC CASSVTGSSYEQYF
TRBJ2-1 NA TRBV5-5 NA TGTGCCAGCAGCTTCATATTACTAAGCTCCTACAATGAGCAGTTCTTC CASSFILLSSYNEQFF
TRBJ1-2 NA TRBV2 NA TGTGCCAGCAGTGTTCGGCGGGAGGAGTTGCATGGCTACACCTTC CASSVRREELHGYTF
TRBJ1-1 NA TRBV2 NA TGTGCCAGCCTTTATAACACTGAAGCTTTCTTT CASLYNTEAFF
TRBJ2-7 NA TRBV28 TRBD2 TGTGCCAGCAAACCTAGCGGGAGGGCCTACGAGCAGTACTTC CASKPSGRAYEQYF
TRBJ1-3 once TRBV7-9 NA TGTGCCAGCAGCTCTAAAGGGGGAGCCTCTGGAAACACCATATATTTT CASSSKGGASGNTIYF
TRBJ2-7 NA TRBV28 NA TGTGCCAGCAGCACACAGAGGAGCTCCTACGAGCAGTACTTC CASSTQRSSYEQYF
TRBJ2-5 NA TRBV7-7 NA TGTGCCAGCAGCTTTGCAGGCCAAGAGACCCAGTACTTC CASSFAGQETQYF
TRBJ1-1 NA TRBV7-9 TRBD1 TGTGCCAGCAGCTTGGACAGGGGATTCTCTGAAGCTTTCTTT CASSLDRGFSEAFF
TRBJ2-1 NA TRBV19 TRBD2 TGTGCCAGTAGTATAGTATGGACTAGCGGGAGCGGGGAGCAGTTCTTC CASSIVWTSGSGEQFF
TRBJ2-5 NA TRBV5-6 NA TGTGCCAGCAGCGTCAGGGGCCCTCGGGAGCAGTACTTC CASSVRGPREQYF
TRBJ2-2 NA TRBV19 TRBD2 TGTGCCAGTATTTCTCCGGGACTAGCGGGAGGTTATACCGGGGAGCTGTTTTTT CASISPGLAGGYTGELFF
TRBJ2-1 NA TRBV6-5 NA TGTGCCAGCAGTAACAGGGTTTTAGTCAATGAGCAGTTCTTC CASSNRVLVNEQFF
TRBJ1-2 NA TRBV6-5 NA TGTGCCAGCAGTTACGTGGGAGTGGGCTATGGCTACACCTTC CASSYVGVGYGYTF
TRBJ1-6 NA TRBV6-1 NA TGTGCCAGCAGGGAGTCGGGGGTAAGGTCACCCCTCCACTTT CASRESGVRSPLHF
TRBJ1-4 NA TRBV5-1 NA TGCGCCAGCAGCTCTAGTCCGGGGAGTGAAAAACTGTTTTTT CASSSSPGSEKLFF
TRBJ2-7 NA TRBV7-9 NA TGTGCCAGCAGCTTGAGGACAGAAGGGTACTACGAGCAGTACTTC CASSLRTEGYYEQYF